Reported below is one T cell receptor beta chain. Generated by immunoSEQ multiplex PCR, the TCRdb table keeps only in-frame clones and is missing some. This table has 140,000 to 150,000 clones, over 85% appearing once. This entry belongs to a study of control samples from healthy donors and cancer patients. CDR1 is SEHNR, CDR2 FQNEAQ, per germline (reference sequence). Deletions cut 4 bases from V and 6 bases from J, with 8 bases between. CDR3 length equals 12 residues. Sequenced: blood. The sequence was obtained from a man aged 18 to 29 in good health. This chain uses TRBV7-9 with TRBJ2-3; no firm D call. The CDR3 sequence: CASSSFSDTQYF. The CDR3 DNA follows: TGTGCCAGCAGCTCCTTTTCCGATACGCAGTATTTT.